This T cell receptor (beta chain) was recovered during a study of OX40 agonist ivuxolimab in advanced cancers. This clone came up once. The trim removed 6 bases at V and 2 bases at J, leaving 13 bases unmatched. Looked up from germline, CDR1 is SGHVS and CDR2 is FNYEAQ. This CDR3 has 17 amino acids. The repertoire was sequenced with immunoSEQ multiplex PCR; TCRdb's copy has only in-frame clones and lacks some. The data contain just under 80,000 clones, roughly four fifths of them singletons. The rearrangement joins TRBV7-6 to TRBJ2-3; 8 bases line up with TRBD1. The material was CD4+ or CD8+ T cells sorted from blood, obtained in a trial of the OX40 agonist ivuxolimab. The TCR sequence derives from an adult with an advanced solid tumor such as melanoma, head and neck, liver or kidney cancer. CDR3 in DNA: TGTGCCAGCAGGTTGACAGGGGTTCTACGCGACACAGATACGCAGTATTTT. It translates to CASRLTGVLRDTDTQYF.